The next 31 T cell receptor beta chains were all read from a single sample in a study of response to subunit inactivated influenza vaccine. TCRdb ran MiXCR on the RT-PCR reads and lists one entry per CDR3 protein. Of about 240,000 distinct CDR3 sequences listed, 12% are singletons. The sequencing used non-naive T cells sorted from PBMCs, collected 14 to 15 days before vaccination. The receptors were gathered from a man aged 45-60 years who received an inactivated influenza vaccine.

This clonotype was counted at least ten times. This chain joins TRBV12-3 or TRBV12-4 and TRBJ2-5, with unresolved D. The CDR3 is made up of 12 amino acids. V was shortened by 6 bases and J by 1 base, with 6 bases between the two germline ends. The CDR3 sequence: CASSPRQETQYF. CDR3 sequence (DNA): TGTGCCAGCAGCCCCCGCCAAGAGACCCAGTACTTC.

This clonotype came up a few times. The chain carries TRBV12-3 or TRBV12-4 and TRBJ2-2; 9 bases are a match to TRBD1. Losses at the gene ends were 2 bases for V and 11 bases for J; bases not matched to a gene: 6. The CDR3 is made up of 14 amino acids. CDR3 nucleotides: TGTGCCAGCAGTTTACGGACAGGGGAGGTTGAGCTGTTTTTT. Translated, it gives CASSLRTGEVELFF.

The chain has TRBV5-5 and TRBJ1-6; D is undetermined. The germline CDR1 and CDR2 sequences are SGHKS and YYEKEE (reference sequence). CDR3 length: 14 residues. Trimming pared 2 bases from V and 9 bases from J, leaving 12 bases between. The CDR3 sequence is CASSLGQPTSPLHF. In DNA, the CDR3 is TGTGCCAGCAGCTTAGGTCAGCCAACTTCACCCCTCCACTTT.

The J gene is TRBJ2-7, the V gene TRBV5-6; the match to TRBD1 covers 9 bases. Germline trimming cut 1 base from V and 6 bases from J; bases unmatched to any gene: 5. The CDR3 extends over 14 amino acids. Germline values: CDR1 SGHDT, CDR2 YYEEEE. The CDR3 sequence: CASSLPGQGREQYF. CDR3 coding DNA: TGTGCCAGCAGCTTGCCGGGACAGGGACGCGAGCAGTACTTC.

This clonotype was seen more than once but under ten times. This chain joins TRBV30 and TRBJ1-2, with D uncertain. The CDR3 runs 14 residues. Germline V CDR1 and CDR2: GTSNPN, SVGIG (reference sequence). Between the trimmed V and J ends, which lost 0 bases and 7 bases, there was a span of 15 bases. The CDR3, as DNA: TGTGCCTGGAGTGTCCCGGGCACCCGAGTTGGCTACACCTTC. Its protein product is CAWSVPGTRVGYTF.

V gene TRBV20-1 combines with J gene TRBJ2-2; 7 bases align to TRBD1. This CDR3 has 15 residues. Germline values: CDR1 DFQATT, CDR2 SNEGSKA (reference sequence). Losses at the gene ends were 6 bases for V and 1 base for J; bases not matched to a gene: 8. The CDR3 sequence is CSAEDRRKNTGELFF. The DNA of the CDR3 is TGCAGTGCGGAGGACAGGAGAAAGAACACCGGGGAGCTGTTTTTT.

J is TRBJ2-7 and V is TRBV27; 8 bases agree with TRBD2. V lost 6 bases, J lost 7 bases, and 11 bases stayed unmatched. CDR3 length: 14 amino acids. Germline V CDR1 and CDR2: MNHEY, SMNVEV (reference sequence). The CDR3 bases are TGTGCCAGCAGCCGGGGGGGGCAATCTAAAGAGCAGTACTTC. This codes for CASSRGGQSKEQYF.

This clonotype came up many times. The CDR3 bases are TGCGCCAGCAGCTCTTTTATTCCAGGGGATGGCGAGCAGTACTTC. Its protein is CASSSFIPGDGEQYF. V and J are TRBV4-1 and TRBJ2-7; the D gene is possibly TRBD1 (6 bases). Germline CDR1 reads MGHRA; CDR2 reads YSYEKL. V was clipped by 5 bases and J by 6 bases, with 20 bases between them. CDR3 size: 15 residues.

This clonotype occurred many times. This chain joins TRBV5-1 and TRBJ2-3; TRBD2 aligns across 8 bases. The germline V gene encodes CDR1 SGHRS and CDR2 YFSETQ. Germline trimming cut 0 bases from V and 3 bases from J; bases unmatched to any gene: 6. The CDR3 runs to 16 residues. Written as DNA, the CDR3 is TGCGCCAGCAGCTTGGAAATAGCGGGATCTACAGATACGCAGTATTTT. Its protein product is CASSLEIAGSTDTQYF.

V is TRBV30 and J is TRBJ2-3; TRBD2 aligns across 15 bases. V lost 4 bases and J lost 5; bases outside the gene matches: 4. Germline values: CDR1 GTSNPN, CDR2 SVGIG (reference sequence). CDR3 length: 15 amino acids. This CDR3 reads CAWTRTSGGVDTQYF. Here the CDR3 DNA reads TGTGCCTGGACCCGGACTAGCGGGGGGGTAGATACGCAGTATTTT.

This clonotype was detected only a few times. The gene calls are TRBV5-1 and TRBJ2-1; D might be TRBD2 (6 bases). Trimming took 0 bases from V and 0 from J, leaving 22 bases between them. Looked up from germline, CDR1 is SGHRS and CDR2 is YFSETQ. The CDR3 runs 20 residues. The CDR3: CASSLATGTSPRRSYNEQFF. The CDR3 nucleotides read TGCGCCAGCAGCTTGGCTACCGGGACTTCCCCAAGACGCTCCTACAATGAGCAGTTCTTC. The full variable domain, completed using reference TRBV5-1 and TRBJ2-1, is KAGVTQTPRYLIKTRGQQVTLSCSPISGHRSVSWYQQTPGQGLQFLFEYFSETQRNKGNFPGRFSGRQFSNSRSEMNVSTLELGDSALYLCASSLATGTSPRRSYNEQFFGPGTRLTVL.

This clonotype occurred a few times. The chain employs TRBV4-2 and TRBJ2-5; TRBD2 matches 10 bases. Trimming removed 1 base from V and 3 bases from J; junction bases left unmatched: 5. The germline CDR1 and CDR2 sequences are LGHNA and YNFKEQ. The CDR3 has 16 residues. The CDR3, as DNA: TGTGCCAGCAGCCAAGCTAGCGGGGGCGGGAAAGAGACCCAGTACTTC. It yields the protein CASSQASGGGKETQYF.

This clonotype was counted between two and nine times. The chain links TRBV7-2 to TRBJ2-1; D is possibly TRBD2 (6 bases). CDR3 size: 15 residues. Germline loops: CDR1 SGHTA, CDR2 FQGNSA. Trimming took off 5 bases at V and 7 bases at J, with 18 bases between the two ends. CDR3 sequence reads: CASSPMVGRPNEQFF. For the CDR3, the DNA is TGTGCCAGCAGCCCTATGGTTGGGAGGCCGAATGAGCAGTTCTTC.

V usage is TRBV28 and J usage is TRBJ2-7; D is ambiguous. CDR3 size: 14 residues. Trimming pared 7 bases from V and 4 bases from J, leaving 17 bases between. Germline CDR1 and CDR2: MDHEN and SYDVKM. The CDR3 nucleotides are TGTGCCAGCAATCCAGCCTTAATAAGTTACGAGCAGTACTTC. Its protein product is CASNPALISYEQYF.

The chain combines TRBV5-1 with TRBJ2-7; TRBD2 aligns across 8 bases. V lost 1 base and J lost 5; bases outside the gene matches: 17. Germline-derived CDR1 and CDR2 are SGHRS and YFSETQ. This CDR3 is 18 amino acids long. The CDR3 is CASSLRGVPGTSSNEQYF. The CDR3 DNA follows: TGCGCCAGCAGCTTGAGAGGAGTCCCGGGGACTAGTAGTAACGAGCAGTACTTC.

About this clonotype itself: A much larger clone is a single base away; this may be a read error. V is TRBV21-1 and J is TRBJ2-2; the table names TRBD2, a call not compared with the DNA. TRBV21-1 is a known pseudogene. The CDR3 runs to 19 residues. The CDR3 sequence is CASSKGLAGVIPNTGELFF. CDR3 sequence (DNA): TGTGCCAGCAGCAAAGGACTAGCGGGAGTAATCCCCAACACCGGGGAGCTGTTTTTT.

This clonotype was recorded at least ten times. The genes are TRBV5-5 and TRBJ2-2; TRBD2 matches 8 bases. J was trimmed by 6 bases and V by 5 bases; bases with no gene match: 3. This CDR3 region has 13 residues. Germline loops: CDR1 SGHKS, CDR2 YYEKEE (reference sequence). CDR3 protein: CASRSLAAGELFF. The DNA for the CDR3 is TGTGCCAGCAGATCACTAGCGGCCGGGGAGCTGTTTTTT.

This clonotype has just a few counts. Here the CDR3 DNA reads TGTGCCAGCAGTTACTCCAAACCAGGAGGCCCCTACGAGCAGTACTTC. Protein: CASSYSKPGGPYEQYF. The chain recombines TRBV6-5 with TRBJ2-7, with D possibly being TRBD2 (5 bases). The CDR3 spans 16 residues. The V gene lost 0 bases and the J gene lost 2 bases, with 14 bases spanning the gap. Germline values: CDR1 MNHEY, CDR2 SVGAGI.

In its sample, this clonotype was seen many times. The chain is built from TRBV5-1 and TRBJ2-1; D unclear. This CDR3 has 15 residues. V gave up 4 bases and J gave up 0 bases, with 11 bases separating them. Germline V lookup: CDR1 SGHRS, CDR2 YFSETQ. The CDR3 is CASSPTVRSYNEQFF. CDR3 sequence (DNA): TGCGCCAGCAGCCCGACGGTGCGCTCCTACAATGAGCAGTTCTTC.

The chain uses TRBV5-1 and TRBJ1-1; 8 bases line up with TRBD1. From germline, CDR1 is SGHRS and CDR2 YFSETQ. With 4 bases clipped from V and 0 bases from J, the junction kept 5 bases outside the gene matches. The CDR3 contains 15 residues. The CDR3, as DNA: TGCGCCAGCAGCCCCGGACAGGGATTGAACACTGAAGCTTTCTTT. It encodes CASSPGQGLNTEAFF.

This clonotype was seen more than once but under ten times. As DNA, the CDR3 is TGCAGCGCGAGATCAGGGGGCTCTGGAAACACCATATATTTT. The encoded protein is CSARSGGSGNTIYF. The chain carries TRBV29-1 and TRBJ1-3; 7 nucleotides line up with TRBD1. Germline values: CDR1 SQVTM, CDR2 ANQGSEA. The V segment lost 7 bases and the J segment 0 bases; nucleotides outside the gene matches: 6. The CDR3 runs to 14 residues.

The chain links TRBV27 to TRBJ1-2, with unresolved D. The germline CDR1 and CDR2 sequences are MNHEY and SMNVEV (reference sequence). Trimming cost V 2 bases and J 4 bases, with 11 bases left between them. The CDR3 consists of 14 residues. The CDR3 DNA sequence: TGTGCCAGCAGTTTAGGGCCCAGGTCCTATGGCTACACCTTC. Its protein is CASSLGPRSYGYTF.

The chain uses TRBV20-1 and TRBJ1-1; 10 bases match TRBD1. Trimming at V came to 4 bases and at J to 3 bases, leaving 2 bases not matched to a gene. The germline V gene encodes CDR1 DFQATT and CDR2 SNEGSKA (reference sequence). The CDR3 contains 13 residues. CDR3: CSAKGQGYTEAFF. As DNA, the CDR3 is TGCAGTGCTAAGGGACAGGGGTACACTGAAGCTTTCTTT.

This clonotype was observed many times. The J gene is TRBJ2-1, the V gene TRBV7-2; tentatively, D is TRBD1 (6 bases). The CDR3 consists of 15 residues. The germline V and J ends were trimmed by 2 bases and 3 bases, with 11 bases remaining between them. CDR1 is SGHTA, CDR2 FQGNSA, per germline. CDR3 DNA sequence: TGTGCCAGCAGCTTAAGAGAGACAGGCTACAATGAGCAGTTCTTC. Its translation is CASSLRETGYNEQFF.

In its sample, this clonotype was seen many times. This chain connects TRBV11-2 to TRBJ2-1; TRBD2 might be the D (7 bases). CDR1 is SGHAT and CDR2 is FQNNGV in the germline V gene. The CDR3 contains 19 residues. V dropped 0 bases and J dropped 1 base, with 19 bases sitting between them. CDR3 bases: TGTGCCAGCAGCTTAGATGGGATGGGGGGGGGCAAGTCCTACAATGAGCAGTTCTTC. The encoded protein is CASSLDGMGGGKSYNEQFF.

The chain has TRBV14 and TRBJ1-6; 7 bases match TRBD1. Germline trimming cut 4 bases from V and 6 bases from J; bases unmatched to any gene: 3. The germline V gene encodes CDR1 SGHDN and CDR2 FVKESK. The CDR3 is 14 amino acids. CDR3 in DNA: TGTGCCAGCAGCCTTGGGACAGCTAATTCACCCCTCCACTTT. It specifies CASSLGTANSPLHF.

The chain uses TRBV13 and TRBJ2-7, with 9 bases identical to TRBD2. The V segment lost 5 bases and the J segment 7 bases; nucleotides outside the gene matches: 12. The CDR3 sequence is 15 residues long. Germline loops: CDR1 PRHDT, CDR2 FYEKMQ (reference sequence). The CDR3 reads CASSQLAGDPREQYF. CDR3 DNA sequence: TGTGCCAGCAGCCAGTTAGCGGGAGACCCTAGGGAGCAGTACTTC.

At least ten counts were recorded for this clonotype. The chain joins TRBV5-1 to TRBJ2-1; D perhaps matches TRBD2 (7 bases). The CDR3 loop spans 15 amino acids. The germline V gene encodes CDR1 SGHRS and CDR2 YFSETQ. The V and J ends lost 1 base and 2 bases respectively, with 10 bases between them. CDR3 coding DNA: TGCGCCAGCAGCTTGTGGGGGGGGCCCTACAATGAGCAGTTCTTC. This codes for CASSLWGGPYNEQFF.

In its sample, this clonotype was seen a few times. The chain carries TRBV20-1 and TRBJ1-4, with D unresolved. The CDR3 sequence is 12 residues long. CDR1 is DFQATT, CDR2 SNEGSKA, per germline (reference sequence). V was shortened by 5 bases and J by 7 bases, with 11 bases between the two germline ends. The CDR3 nucleotides read TGCAGTGCTTTGGGGATTGCTGAAAAACTGTTTTTT. The encoded protein is CSALGIAEKLFF.

The table lists this clonotype with a few counts. V usage is TRBV19 and J usage is TRBJ1-1, with 8 bases matching TRBD1. CDR3 length equals 15 residues. The junction had 4 bases not matched to a gene; V was cut back by 3 bases and J by 1 base. Germline CDR1 and CDR2: LNHDA and SQIVND (reference sequence). The DNA of the CDR3 is TGTGCCAGTAGTATCCAGGGGGCTAGGAACACTGAAGCTTTCTTT. This gives the protein CASSIQGARNTEAFF.

Remarks on this clonotype: Given a much more abundant clone one base away, this may be a read error. The chain has TRBV12-3 or TRBV12-4 and TRBJ1-1; D unresolved. The CDR3 runs 12 residues. Trimming took off 7 bases at V and 8 bases at J, with 14 bases between the two ends. The CDR3 coding sequence is TGTGCCAGCAATTTCCATCGCGGGGAAGCTTTCTTT. Protein: CASNFHRGEAFF.